This entry lists 28 T cell receptor beta chains sequenced from one sample in a study of blood T cell repertoires in COVID-19. Clones were read by immunoSEQ multiplex PCR, and TCRdb kept only the in-frame ones, dropping some. The table has 400,000 or so clones, about 91% seen once. Sequencing was carried out using peripheral blood. The receptor source for this set is a woman in her 40s with COVID-19, enrolled during active disease.

This chain uses TRBV7-2 with TRBJ2-7; 7 nucleotides match TRBD1. Germline CDR1 SGHTA, CDR2 FQGNSA. V shed 5 bases and J 6 bases; nucleotides not matched to a gene: 10. The CDR3 has 14 residues. The CDR3 sequence: CASSQDRPSLEQYF. The CDR3 DNA reads as TGTGCCAGCAGCCAGGACAGGCCCTCACTCGAGCAGTACTTC.

The V gene is TRBV19, the J gene TRBJ1-1; TRBD1 agrees at 7 bases. The germline CDR1 and CDR2 sequences are LNHDA and SQIVND (reference sequence). The CDR3 contains 14 residues. V dropped 5 bases and J dropped 2; count of bases not matched to a gene: 5. CDR3 amino acids: CASSPQGVNTEAFF. CDR3 sequence (DNA): TGTGCCAGTAGTCCCCAGGGGGTAAACACTGAAGCTTTCTTT.

The chain links TRBV28 to TRBJ2-5; D perhaps matches TRBD1 (5 bases). This CDR3 comprises 15 residues. Trimming left V 8 bases short and J 2 bases short, with 18 bases between. From germline, CDR1 is MDHEN and CDR2 SYDVKM. The CDR3 loop is CASGIGSRAQETQYF. CDR3 DNA sequence: TGTGCCAGCGGGATTGGTAGCAGGGCTCAAGAGACCCAGTACTTC.

The rearrangement links TRBV7-2 to TRBJ2-1, with 8 bases identical to TRBD2. CDR1 is SGHTA and CDR2 is FQGNSA in the germline V gene. J was trimmed by 1 base and V by 1 base; bases with no gene match: 9. The CDR3 sequence is 18 residues long. The CDR3 loop is CASSLELAREDSYNEQFF. DNA of the CDR3: TGTGCCAGCAGCTTAGAGTTAGCGCGGGAGGATTCCTACAATGAGCAGTTCTTC.

This sequence joins TRBV28 and TRBJ1-3; unclear D gene. Trimming removed 6 bases at V and 0 bases at J, with 9 bases between. Germline V CDR1 and CDR2: MDHEN, SYDVKM. The CDR3 extends over 14 amino acids. Here the CDR3 DNA reads TGTGCCAGCAGCCCTACCCTCTCTGGAAACACCATATATTTT. Its protein product is CASSPTLSGNTIYF.

The chain carries TRBV27 and TRBJ1-5, with 7 bases matching TRBD1. V was clipped by 3 bases and J by 2 bases; unmatched bases: 4. In germline, CDR1 is MNHEY, CDR2 SMNVEV (reference sequence). CDR3 length equals 15 residues. The CDR3 is CASSFNTGGNQPQHF. CDR3 bases: TGTGCCAGCAGTTTCAATACAGGGGGCAATCAGCCCCAGCATTTT.

V gene TRBV28 combines with J gene TRBJ1-2; tentatively, D is TRBD1 (6 bases). The V end lost 11 bases, the J end lost 0 bases, and 31 bases lay between the germline ends. This CDR3 is built from 19 residues. Germline V gene data show CDR1 as MDHEN and CDR2 as SYDVKM. CDR3 DNA sequence: TGTGCCTCGACAGGAAACACCCAAAGTGTCCCGGGGACTAACTATGGCTACACCTTC. Encoded protein: CASTGNTQSVPGTNYGYTF.

The rearrangement joins TRBV15 to TRBJ1-3; 7 nucleotides line up with TRBD1. V was clipped by 1 base and J by 4 bases; unmatched bases: 7. CDR1 is LNHNV, CDR2 YYDKDF, per germline (reference sequence). CDR3 length: 16 amino acids. The CDR3 region has the DNA TGTGCCACCAGCAGAGCGGAGGGGGCGAAAGGAAACACCATATATTTT. Its translation is CATSRAEGAKGNTIYF.

This clone was recorded only once. The chain recombines TRBV19 with TRBJ2-3, with TRBD2 identical over 10 bases. This CDR3 region has 18 residues. Germline-derived CDR1 and CDR2 are LNHDA and SQIVND (reference sequence). After removal of 0 bases from V and 0 bases from J, the junction contained 6 bases not matched to a gene. The CDR3 region is CASSIDLRAGGSTDTQYF. The CDR3, as DNA: TGTGCCAGTAGTATAGATCTCCGAGCGGGGGGGAGCACAGATACGCAGTATTTT.

V gene TRBV7-2 combines with J gene TRBJ1-3, with D unresolved. The CDR3 has 14 amino acids. Between the trimmed V and J ends, which lost 5 bases and 0 bases, there was a span of 8 bases. CDR1 and CDR2 (germline): SGHTA, FQGNSA. DNA of the CDR3: TGTGCCAGCAGCCCTCGTATCTCTGGAAACACCATATATTTT. Its protein product is CASSPRISGNTIYF.

The genes are TRBV10-3 and TRBJ2-1, with D maybe TRBD1 (5 bases). The CDR3 extends over 16 amino acids. Trimming shortened V by 3 bases and J by 0 bases, and 12 bases separated the two germline ends. The germline V gene has CDR1 ENHRY and CDR2 SYGVKD. The CDR3 DNA reads TGTGCCATCAGTGACACAGGAAGAAGCTCCTACAATGAGCAGTTCTTC. As protein: CAISDTGRSSYNEQFF.

The V gene is TRBV2, the J gene TRBJ1-5; D is unclear. Germline V CDR1 and CDR2: SNHLY, FYNNEI. V gave up 6 bases and J gave up 1 base, with 19 bases separating them. This CDR3 is built from 17 residues. Here the CDR3 reads CASRFSFRVGSNQPQHF. The CDR3 DNA is TGTGCCAGCAGATTTTCGTTCCGGGTTGGCAGCAATCAGCCCCAGCATTTT.

This clone has just a few counts. The chain combines TRBV6-6 with TRBJ2-7; TRBD1 matches 10 bases. Germline CDR1 and CDR2: MNHNY and SVGAGI (reference sequence). V lost 2 bases to trimming and J lost 7 bases; unmatched junction nucleotides: 8. The CDR3 is 15 residues long. The CDR3 region has the DNA TGTGCCAGCAGTTACCCCGGGACAGGGGTTGAAGAGCAGTACTTC. Translation: CASSYPGTGVEEQYF.

CDR3 bases: TGTGCCAGCAGCTTAGAAGCGGCACTTACTGGTAGCTACGAGCAGTACTTC. Translated: CASSLEAALTGSYEQYF. The chain carries TRBV7-2 and TRBJ2-7; perhaps TRBD2 as D (5 bases). The V and J ends lost 1 base and 3 bases respectively, with 19 bases between them. The CDR3 is 17 residues long. CDR1 is SGHTA and CDR2 is FQGNSA in the germline V gene.

To note about this clone: A junction end diverges from the germline sequence, so it may reflect a read error. The gene calls are TRBV19 and TRBJ2-5; 11 bases are shared with TRBD1. The germline gives CDR1 LNHDA, CDR2 SQIVND (reference sequence). This CDR3 is 14 amino acids long. CDR3 in amino acids: CASRIGQGAETQYF. CDR3 bases: TGTGCCAGTAGAATAGGACAGGGGGCGGAGACCCAGTACTTC.

The V and J genes are TRBV3-1 (or the pseudogene TRBV3-2) and TRBJ2-1; 13 bases line up with TRBD2. J was trimmed by 7 bases and V by 0 bases; bases with no gene match: 15. This CDR3 has 20 residues. Germline CDR1 LGHDT, CDR2 YNNKEL (reference sequence). CDR3: CASSQEEFWGLAGPLNEQFF. The DNA of the CDR3 is TGTGCCAGCAGCCAAGAGGAATTTTGGGGACTAGCGGGACCTCTGAATGAGCAGTTCTTC.

The chain recombines TRBV11-1 with TRBJ1-1; the D gene is possibly TRBD1 (6 bases). V shed 8 bases and J shed 2 bases, with 15 bases lying between them. The length of the CDR3 is 14 residues. Germline loops: CDR1 SGHAT, CDR2 FQDESV (reference sequence). The CDR3 loop is CASVMGGANTEAFF. CDR3 nucleotides: TGTGCCAGCGTTATGGGGGGGGCTAACACTGAAGCTTTCTTT.

The CDR3 bases are TGCAGTGCTAGTTCTCCCCGAGGTGGCTACACCTTC. As protein: CSASSPRGGYTF. The V gene is TRBV20-1, the J gene TRBJ1-2, with D unclear. The V gene's germline CDR1 is DFQATT and CDR2 SNEGSKA (reference sequence). V lost 3 bases and J 7 bases, leaving 12 bases between the germline ends. The CDR3 runs 12 residues.

The chain combines TRBV29-1 with TRBJ2-6; D is uncertain. Germline V gives CDR1 SQVTM, CDR2 ANQGSEA. CDR3 length equals 15 residues. V was cut by 4 bases and J by 1 base, with 11 bases left in between. DNA of the CDR3: TGCAGCGTTGGCAGGTTTGGATCTGGGGCCAACGTCCTGACTTTC. Translating it yields CSVGRFGSGANVLTF. The entire variable domain, with the rest obtained from reference TRBV29-1 and TRBJ2-6, is as follows: SAVISQKPSRDICQRGTSLTIQCQVDSQVTMMFWYRQQPGQSLTLIATANQGSEATYESGFVIDKFPISRPNLTFSTLTVSNMSPEDSSIYLCSVGRFGSGANVLTFGAGSRLTVL.

This clone has only a few counts. The V and J genes are TRBV19 and TRBJ2-2; TRBD2 aligns across 7 bases. Germline-derived CDR1 and CDR2 are LNHDA and SQIVND (reference sequence). This CDR3 comprises 13 residues. With 11 bases clipped from V and 7 bases from J, the junction kept 10 bases outside the gene matches. The DNA of the CDR3 is TGTGCCTCGGCGGGAGTCGGGTTCGGGGAGCTGTTTTTT. Amino acid sequence: CASAGVGFGELFF.

The gene calls are TRBV5-1 and TRBJ1-6; TRBD1 agrees at 9 bases. Germline V lookup: CDR1 SGHRS, CDR2 YFSETQ. The CDR3 is 15 residues long. The V segment lost 5 bases and the J segment 10 bases; nucleotides outside the gene matches: 10. The CDR3 DNA is TGCGCCAGCAGGAGAGGGGACAGGGTTAAATCACCCCTCCACTTT. Its translation is CASRRGDRVKSPLHF.

V is TRBV7-3 and J is TRBJ2-3, with D perhaps matching TRBD1 (5 bases). Trimming cost V 5 bases and J 8 bases, with 14 bases left between them. Germline CDR1 reads SGHTA; CDR2 reads FQGTGA. This CDR3 is 13 amino acids long. The CDR3 region is CASSQGASGTQYF. The CDR3, as DNA: TGTGCCAGCAGCCAGGGCGCCTCGGGTACGCAGTATTTT. Full variable domain (missing parts from reference TRBV7-3 and TRBJ2-3): GAGVSQTPSNKVTEKGKYVELRCDPISGHTALYWYRQSLGQGPEFLIYFQGTGAADDSGLPNDRFFAVRPEGSVSTLKIQRTERGDSAVYLCASSQGASGTQYFGPGTRLTVL.

The chain recombines TRBV11-3 with TRBJ2-5; D is unclear. The germline V gene has CDR1 SGHNT and CDR2 YENEEA. The length of the CDR3 is 13 residues. Trimming cost V 2 bases and J 4 bases, with 8 bases left between them. The CDR3 nucleotides are TGTGCCAGCAGCTTATTTTACGGAGAGACCCAGTACTTC. The encoded protein is CASSLFYGETQYF.

This rearrangement joins TRBV19 to TRBJ2-1; D is unresolved. CDR3 length: 15 residues. CDR1 is LNHDA, CDR2 SQIVND, per germline (reference sequence). V lost 1 base and J 6 bases, leaving 13 bases between the germline ends. For the CDR3, the DNA is TGTGCCAGTAGTATAGTGGAGCGCTTCCTCAATGAGCAGTTCTTC. It is translated as CASSIVERFLNEQFF.

V usage is TRBV29-1 and J usage is TRBJ2-1; 7 positions match TRBD2. This CDR3 is built from 13 residues. Trimming cost V 3 bases and J 7 bases; bases outside gene matches: 6. Germline loops: CDR1 SQVTM, CDR2 ANQGSEA. The CDR3 nucleotides are TGCAGCGTTGATGGGGACTACCGTAATGAGCAGTTCTTC. The encoded protein is CSVDGDYRNEQFF.

V gene TRBV6-5 combines with J gene TRBJ1-1, with TRBD1 matching over 9 bases. The CDR3 runs 15 residues. Per germline, CDR1 MNHEY and CDR2 SVGAGI. V trimming: 6 bases; J trimming: 3 bases; junction bases outside the gene matches: 8. CDR3 in amino acids: CASRITGGADTEAFF. CDR3 DNA: TGTGCCAGCAGAATTACAGGGGGCGCGGACACTGAAGCTTTCTTT.

V and J are TRBV15 and TRBJ2-2, with D possibly matching TRBD2 (5 bases). The germline V and J ends were trimmed by 1 base and 5 bases, with 11 bases remaining between them. Looked up from germline, CDR1 is LNHNV and CDR2 is YYDKDF (reference sequence). The CDR3 loop spans 15 amino acids. CDR3 in DNA: TGTGCCACCAGCAGAGGAGGGTTGTGGACCGGGGAGCTGTTTTTT. Its protein is CATSRGGLWTGELFF.

This chain uses TRBV28 with TRBJ1-4; 10 nucleotides match TRBD1. This CDR3 spans 18 amino acids. Germline values: CDR1 MDHEN, CDR2 SYDVKM. Trimming at V came to 3 bases and at J to 12 bases, leaving 19 bases not matched to a gene. In DNA form, the CDR3 reads TGTGCCAGCAGTTTCGTATGGGACAGGGGACCGGCGGCTGAGCAACTGTTTTTT. It yields the protein CASSFVWDRGPAAEQLFF.